This is a list of T cell receptor beta chains from one sample in a study of control samples from healthy donors and cancer patients. Generated by immunoSEQ multiplex PCR, the TCRdb table keeps only in-frame clones and is missing some. The sample includes 90,000 to 100,000 clones, approximately 80% of them seen just once. Sequenced material: blood. These receptors came from a woman in her thirties in good health. The CDR3 runs from the conserved cysteine through the conserved F or W. The D gene is left open where the match is weak. The size entry is marked missing in some rows and otherwise reads once, few, many or a size class.

>-|TRBV4-3|-|TRBJ1-2
CASSQVRGFNYGYTF
TGCGCCAGCAGCCAAGTCAGGGGTTTTAACTATGGCTACACCTTC
>-|TRBV4-2|once|TRBJ2-7
CASSQGGSEQYF
TGTGCCAGCAGCCAGGGAGGTTCGGAGCAGTACTTC
>-|TRBV5-1|-|TRBJ1-6
CASSLKSDSPLHF
TGCGCCAGCAGCTTGAAATCAGATTCACCCCTCCACTTT
>-|TRBV11-3|-|TRBJ2-1
CASSSGGYNEQFF
TGTGCCAGCAGCTCAGGGGGGTACAATGAGCAGTTCTTC
>TRBD2|TRBV6-6|-|TRBJ2-5
CASSLGLGTQTQYF
TGTGCCAGCAGTTTGGGACTAGGGACGCAGACCCAGTACTTC
>-|TRBV10-3|-|TRBJ2-3
CAIRETPTTDTQYF
TGTGCCATCAGGGAGACTCCGACGACAGATACGCAGTATTTT
>-|TRBV9|-|TRBJ2-6
CASSSSRLGSGANVLTF
TGTGCCAGCAGCTCCAGCCGACTTGGGTCTGGGGCCAACGTCCTGACTTTC
>-|TRBV2|once|TRBJ2-2
CASSGRDRGNGELFF
TGTGCCAGCAGTGGGAGGGACCGGGGAAACGGGGAGCTGTTTTTT
>-|TRBV20-1|many|TRBJ1-1
CSASKYVTEAFF
TGCAGTGCTAGTAAGTACGTCACTGAAGCTTTCTTT
>-|TRBV5-1|-|TRBJ1-3
CASSLVGGGNTIYF
TGCGCCAGCAGCCTCGTGGGGGGTGGAAACACCATATATTTT
>-|TRBV25-1|-|TRBJ1-1
CASRVGGNTEAFF
TGTGCCAGCAGGGTGGGGGGGAACACTGAAGCTTTCTTT
>-|TRBV7-6|-|TRBJ2-3
CASSFSPSTDTQYF
TGTGCCAGCAGCTTTAGTCCTAGCACAGATACGCAGTATTTT
>TRBD1|TRBV9|-|TRBJ1-2
CASSAGTGFNYGYTF
TGTGCCAGCAGCGCCGGGACAGGATTTAACTATGGCTACACCTTC
>-|TRBV19|-|TRBJ1-2
CASSIPGPVGGYTF
TGTGCCAGTAGTATACCCGGGCCAGTGGGAGGCTACACCTTC
>-|TRBV5-4|-|TRBJ2-2
CASSRQTIDTGELFF
TGTGCCAGCAGCCGACAGACTATCGACACCGGGGAGCTGTTTTTT
>-|TRBV6-2/TRBV6-3|-|TRBJ1-4
CASSYRGDSPREKLFF
TGTGCCAGCAGTTACCGGGGGGACTCGCCCCGGGAAAAACTGTTTTTT
>-|TRBV29-1|-|TRBJ1-2
CSVRDPILHGYTF
TGCAGCGTCCGGGACCCAATTCTCCATGGCTACACCTTC
>TRBD1|TRBV9|-|TRBJ1-2
CASSPTDRANYGYTF
TGTGCCAGCAGCCCAACCGACAGGGCCAACTATGGCTACACCTTC
>-|TRBV2|-|TRBJ1-1
CASSERRAQEAFF
TGTGCCAGCAGTGAAAGGCGGGCCCAGGAAGCTTTCTTT
>TRBD1|TRBV5-1|few|TRBJ2-2
CASSPWTGTGELFF
TGCGCCAGCAGCCCATGGACAGGGACCGGGGAGCTGTTTTTT
>TRBD1|TRBV6-1|few|TRBJ1-2
CASSETLTGRPYGYTF
TGTGCCAGCAGTGAAACCCTGACAGGGCGTCCCTATGGCTACACCTTC
>-|TRBV7-3|-|TRBJ2-3
CASSTRWGRTDTQYF
TGTGCCAGCAGCACTCGGTGGGGACGCACAGATACGCAGTATTTT
>TRBD1|TRBV7-2|-|TRBJ2-7
CASSLLGTGPVQQYF
TGTGCCAGCAGCCTCCTTGGGACAGGACCCGTGCAGCAGTACTTC
>TRBD2|TRBV6-5|-|TRBJ2-3
CASRVSGTTDTQYF
TGTGCCAGCAGGGTGAGCGGGACCACAGATACGCAGTATTTT
>-|TRBV19|-|TRBJ2-1
CASSPRGTQNNEQFF
TGTGCCAGTAGTCCCCGTGGGACCCAGAACAATGAGCAGTTCTTC
>TRBD1|TRBV6-6|-|TRBJ1-3
CASSHGQGAGNTIYF
TGTGCCAGCAGCCACGGTCAGGGGGCTGGAAACACCATATATTTT
>TRBD2|TRBV7-2|-|TRBJ2-1
CASSLSGGSSYNEQFF
TGTGCCAGCAGCTTGAGCGGGGGAAGCTCCTACAATGAGCAGTTCTTC
>TRBD1|TRBV5-1|-|TRBJ1-1
CASSPQTGPMNTEAFF
TGCGCCAGCAGCCCCCAGACAGGGCCCATGAACACTGAAGCTTTCTTT
>-|TRBV21-1|-|TRBJ1-2
CASSFMRGYTF
TGTGCCAGCAGCTTCATGAGGGGCTACACCTTC
>-|TRBV4-3|-|TRBJ1-5
CASSQDRASNQPQHF
TGCGCCAGCAGCCAAGATCGGGCAAGCAATCAGCCCCAGCATTTT
>TRBD2|TRBV6-5|many|TRBJ2-5
CASSYGGGMETQYF
TGTGCCAGCAGTTACGGCGGGGGGATGGAGACCCAGTACTTC
>-|TRBV27|-|TRBJ1-2
CASSLIGVGGYTF
TGTGCCAGCAGTTTAATAGGGGTCGGTGGCTACACCTTC
>-|TRBV12-5|-|TRBJ1-1
CASGFAGTGEAFF
TGTGCTAGTGGTTTTGCAGGGACGGGTGAAGCTTTCTTT
>TRBD2|TRBV9|once|TRBJ2-1
CASSRAGGPGDEQFF
TGTGCCAGCAGCAGAGCGGGGGGGCCTGGGGATGAGCAGTTCTTC
>-|TRBV3-1/TRBV3-2|-|TRBJ1-6
CASSQEWTGNSPLHF
TGTGCCAGCAGCCAAGAGTGGACCGGCAATTCACCCCTCCACTTT
>TRBD2|TRBV7-3|-|TRBJ2-3
CASTLGAGADTDTQYF
TGTGCCAGCACCCTTGGAGCGGGGGCGGATACAGATACGCAGTATTTT
>-|TRBV12-3/TRBV12-4|-|TRBJ1-3
CASTAPGGHTIYF
TGTGCCAGCACCGCGCCGGGGGGCCACACCATATATTTT
>TRBD2|TRBV6-6|once|TRBJ2-1
CASSFLAGGRDEQFF
TGTGCCAGCAGTTTTCTAGCGGGGGGGAGGGATGAGCAGTTCTTC
>-|TRBV3-1/TRBV3-2|-|TRBJ2-2
CASSHRGRGTGELFF
TGTGCCAGCAGCCACCGGGGGCGCGGCACCGGGGAGCTGTTTTTT
>-|TRBV11-2|few|TRBJ1-2
CASRKDSNYGYTF
TGTGCCAGCAGAAAGGACAGCAACTATGGCTACACCTTC
>-|TRBV19|-|TRBJ2-6
CASSATTDSAGANVLTF
TGTGCCAGTAGTGCGACGACAGATTCCGCTGGGGCCAACGTCCTGACTTTC
>-|TRBV27|-|TRBJ2-5
CASSLEGYQETQYF
TGTGCCAGCAGTTTGGAAGGGTATCAAGAGACCCAGTACTTC
>TRBD1|TRBV7-9|-|TRBJ2-7
CASSSRDRGGEQYF
TGTGCCAGCAGCTCGCGGGACAGGGGTGGCGAGCAGTACTTC
>-|TRBV7-2|-|TRBJ2-1
CASSLEGGPRTYNEQFF
TGTGCCAGCAGCTTGGAGGGGGGGCCGCGGACCTACAATGAGCAGTTCTTC
>TRBD1|TRBV10-3|once|TRBJ1-1
CAISESGQSWNTEAFF
TGTGCCATCAGTGAGTCGGGACAGTCGTGGAACACTGAAGCTTTCTTT
>-|TRBV4-1|-|TRBJ1-6
CASSQEGSTNSPLHF
TGCGCCAGCAGCCAAGAAGGATCCACTAATTCACCCCTCCACTTT
>-|TRBV29-1|-|TRBJ1-1
CSVAGSRPTEAFF
TGCAGCGTTGCCGGCAGTAGGCCCACTGAAGCTTTCTTT
>-|TRBV6-2/TRBV6-3|-|TRBJ2-7
CASSYLAYEQYF
TGTGCCAGCAGTTACCTGGCTTACGAGCAGTACTTC
>TRBD1|TRBV5-1|-|TRBJ1-2
CASSLEGGAGGYTF
TGCGCCAGCAGCTTGGAAGGGGGCGCCGGTGGCTACACCTTC
>-|TRBV6-4|few|TRBJ2-1
CASSYTGNNEQFF
TGTGCCAGCAGTTATACAGGGAACAATGAGCAGTTCTTC
>-|TRBV6-1|-|TRBJ1-1
CASSEVLTRAFF
TGTGCCAGCAGTGAAGTTTTGACTCGAGCTTTCTTT
>TRBD1|TRBV6-6|-|TRBJ1-2
CASSPGQPMNYGYTF
TGTGCCAGCAGTCCGGGACAGCCGATGAACTATGGCTACACCTTC
>-|TRBV9|-|TRBJ2-1
CASSTGGRAVQFF
TGTGCCAGCAGCACCGGGGGGCGCGCGGTGCAGTTCTTC
>TRBD1|TRBV5-4|-|TRBJ1-6
CASSRDSLDRDNSPLHF
TGTGCCAGCAGCCGGGACTCTCTTGACAGGGATAATTCACCCCTCCACTTT
>TRBD2|TRBV6-2/TRBV6-3|-|TRBJ2-1
CASSLLLAGGDNEQFF
TGTGCCAGCAGCCTCCTACTAGCGGGGGGTGACAATGAGCAGTTCTTC
>-|TRBV7-6|-|TRBJ2-7
CASSLANGNEQYF
TGTGCCAGCAGCTTAGCGAACGGGAACGAGCAGTACTTC
>-|TRBV5-3|-|TRBJ1-2
CARSLMGAPNYGYTF
TGTGCCAGAAGCTTGATGGGAGCCCCTAACTATGGCTACACCTTC